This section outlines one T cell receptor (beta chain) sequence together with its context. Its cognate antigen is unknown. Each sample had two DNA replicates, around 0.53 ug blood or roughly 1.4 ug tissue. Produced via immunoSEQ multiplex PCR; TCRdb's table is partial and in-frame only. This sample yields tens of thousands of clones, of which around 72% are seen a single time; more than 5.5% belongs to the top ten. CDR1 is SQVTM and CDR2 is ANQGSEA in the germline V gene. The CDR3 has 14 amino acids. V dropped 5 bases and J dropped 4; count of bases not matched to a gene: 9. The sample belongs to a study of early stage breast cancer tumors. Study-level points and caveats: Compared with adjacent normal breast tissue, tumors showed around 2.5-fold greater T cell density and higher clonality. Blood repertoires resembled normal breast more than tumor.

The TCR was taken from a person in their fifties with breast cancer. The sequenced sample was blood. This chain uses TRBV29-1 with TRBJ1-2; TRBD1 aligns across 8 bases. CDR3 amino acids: CSVPEQGGVYGYTF. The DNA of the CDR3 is TGCAGCGTTCCCGAACAGGGGGGCGTCTATGGCTACACCTTC.